The rows below give T cell receptor beta chains drawn from one sample of a study of regulatory T cells in long-lasting Graves disease. TCRdb independently ran MiXCR on the multiplex PCR reads; one entry per CDR3 protein. This sample has around 420,000 distinct CDR3 sequences, with approximately 15% found just once. The same sample was also studied in work on T cells in Graves' hyperthyroidism and ophthalmopathy.

The material sequenced was peripheral blood mononuclear cells (PBMCs), taken at new diagnosis, from a patient treated with antithyroid drugs. The source of these receptors is a woman aged 40 to 49 with Graves disease. Each CDR3 is given with its conserved first and last residue. The D gene is left open where the match is weak. Size is omitted from some rows. Given values are once, few, many or a class for expanded clones.

NA | NA | TRBJ1-1 | TRBV30 | TGTGCCTGGAGTGTTGCGGGGGCGAACACTGAAGCTTTCTTT | CAWSVAGANTEAFF
many | NA | TRBJ1-1 | TRBV12-3/TRBV12-4 | TGTGCCAGCAGTCTGAGGGTGGGCACTGAAGCTTTCTTT | CASSLRVGTEAFF
NA | NA | TRBJ2-7 | TRBV9 | TGTGCCAGCAGCGACGGGGACACCTCCTACGAGCAGTACTTC | CASSDGDTSYEQYF
once | NA | TRBJ2-1 | TRBV14 | TGTGCCAGCAGCCAAGTTCTCTGCCTTACAGGCACCCCGGCCATTGAGCAGTTCTTC | CASSQVLCLTGTPAIEQFF
many | NA | TRBJ2-1 | TRBV5-1 | TGCGCCAGCAGCCAAGCGGGACAATCCGAGCAGTTCTTC | CASSQAGQSEQFF
many | NA | TRBJ2-1 | TRBV2 | TGTGCCAGCGTAGGGGCTAGCGATGAGCAGTTCTTC | CASVGASDEQFF
many | NA | TRBJ1-2 | TRBV12-3/TRBV12-4 | TGTGCCAGCAGCCCAGGGTACGAAACGGCGTTCGACACCTTC | CASSPGYETAFDTF
many | NA | TRBJ2-1 | TRBV14 | TGTGCCAGCAGCCCGGCAAGTAGTTTCTACAATGAGCAGTTCTTC | CASSPASSFYNEQFF
once | TRBD1 | TRBJ2-3 | TRBV12-3/TRBV12-4 | TGTGCCAGCAGACCCCCGACAGGGGGAATACCAGATACGCAGTATTTT | CASRPPTGGIPDTQYF
NA | NA | TRBJ1-1 | TRBV7-9 | TGTGCCAGCAGCTTAGTATGGGAGGACACCCCGAACACTGAAGCTTTCTTT | CASSLVWEDTPNTEAFF
many | NA | TRBJ2-1 | TRBV6-2/TRBV6-3 | TGTGCCAGCAGTGACTTCTTTCGGGACAAGCACAATGAGCAGTTCTTC | CASSDFFRDKHNEQFF
NA | NA | TRBJ1-1 | TRBV3-1 | TGTGCCAGCAGCCAAGATTGGCAGGGCCCCACTGAAGCTTTCTTT | CASSQDWQGPTEAFF
NA | TRBD2 | TRBJ2-2 | TRBV19 | TGTGCCAGTAGCCCCCGGGGGAGCGGGAGGGCCACCGGGGAGCTGTTTTTT | CASSPRGSGRATGELFF
many | NA | TRBJ1-1 | TRBV19 | TGTGCCAGTAGTAAAGTCAGGGGCACTGAAGCTTTCTTT | CASSKVRGTEAFF
many | TRBD2 | TRBJ2-7 | TRBV12-3/TRBV12-4 | TGTGCCAGCAGTTTACGTGTTACTAGCGGGATACTCTCCTACGAGCAGTACTTC | CASSLRVTSGILSYEQYF
many | TRBD2 | TRBJ2-3 | TRBV7-9 | TGTGCCAGCAGCTTTTCGGCGGGAGGTGTGGCGGATACGCAGTATTTT | CASSFSAGGVADTQYF
NA | NA | TRBJ2-7 | TRBV27 | TGTGCCAGCAGTTTAGAAACAGGGCCTCCCTACGAGCAGTACTTC | CASSLETGPPYEQYF
few | NA | TRBJ2-7 | TRBV11-2 | TGTGCCAGCAGCTTAGGTGCCGGGGACTCCTACGAGCAGTACTTC | CASSLGAGDSYEQYF
many | NA | TRBJ1-5 | TRBV7-2 | TGTGCCAGCAGCCCGCTCGGGACCCCAAACCAGCCCCAGCATTTT | CASSPLGTPNQPQHF
many | NA | TRBJ2-5 | TRBV18 | TGTGCCAGCTCACCGCGGGATTGGGAGACCCAGTACTTC | CASSPRDWETQYF
few | NA | TRBJ2-1 | TRBV12-3/TRBV12-4 | TGTGCCAGCAGCCCTCCCCCTAGTGGAAATGAGCAGTTCTTC | CASSPPPSGNEQFF
many | NA | TRBJ2-4 | TRBV28 | TGTGCCAGCAGTTTGTCTGGGGTAACCAAAAACATTCAGTACTTC | CASSLSGVTKNIQYF
NA | NA | TRBJ2-7 | TRBV7-9 | TGTGCCGGCAGCTTAGTTTTGGGTGGAGGGAGGAAGCCAACCTACGAGCAGTACTTC | CAGSLVLGGGRKPTYEQYF
many | NA | TRBJ2-3 | TRBV11-2 | TGTGCCAGCAGCTTAGATTGGGGTGCAGATACGCAGTATTTT | CASSLDWGADTQYF
many | TRBD2 | TRBJ2-2 | TRBV28 | TGTGCCAGCAGCTTTGGGACTAGCGGGAGGGTCGATAACACCGGGGAGCTGTTTTTT | CASSFGTSGRVDNTGELFF
many | TRBD2 | TRBJ2-1 | TRBV19 | TGTGCCAGTAGTATAGTGAGCGGGAGAGGAAATGAGCAGTTCTTC | CASSIVSGRGNEQFF
few | TRBD2 | TRBJ2-3 | TRBV19 | TGTGCCAGTAGCCCCGGGACTAGCTTGGCAGATACGCAGTATTTT | CASSPGTSLADTQYF
many | NA | TRBJ2-5 | TRBV13 | TGTGCCAGCAGCTCCCGGACCGAGACCCAGTACTTC | CASSSRTETQYF
many | TRBD2 | TRBJ2-3 | TRBV5-1 | TGTGCCAGCAGCCTAGCGGGAGTCAGCACAGATACGCAGTATTTT | CASSLAGVSTDTQYF
NA | TRBD1 | TRBJ2-3 | TRBV5-5 | TGTGCCAGCAGCTCTCAGACAGGGGGCACAGATACGCAGTATTTT | CASSSQTGGTDTQYF
many | TRBD1 | TRBJ1-1 | TRBV12-3/TRBV12-4 | TGTGCCAGCAGCCCGCAGGACAGGGGAAGTTGGGCTGAAGCTTTCTTT | CASSPQDRGSWAEAFF
many | NA | TRBJ2-7 | TRBV2 | TGTGCCAGCAGCCGGGACCAAAACTACGAGCAGTACTTC | CASSRDQNYEQYF
few | NA | TRBJ1-4 | TRBV24-1 | TGTGCCACCAGTGACAATCGCGACTATGCAACTAATGAAAAACTGTTTTTT | CATSDNRDYATNEKLFF
NA | NA | TRBJ2-1 | TRBV5-1 | TGCGCCAGCAGCTTGGGGCAGACCTTATACAATGAGCAGTTCTTC | CASSLGQTLYNEQFF
many | TRBD2 | TRBJ2-7 | TRBV14 | TGTGCCAGCAGCCAAGTTGGGGGGGTAGGTGAGCAGTACTTC | CASSQVGGVGEQYF
many | NA | TRBJ1-6 | TRBV5-4 | TGTGCCAGCAGCTTCGTGACCCGGGACGGCAGTAGACGTTCACCCCTCCACTTT | CASSFVTRDGSRRSPLHF
NA | TRBD2 | TRBJ2-2 | TRBV4-2 | TGTGCCAGCAGCCAAGAGGGGGGACTACTTGGGCGGGAGCTGTTTTTT | CASSQEGGLLGRELFF
few | TRBD2 | TRBJ2-1 | TRBV20-1 | TGCAGTGCCAGCTTTTCGGGAGCGGGATACAATGAGCAGTTCTTC | CSASFSGAGYNEQFF
many | NA | TRBJ2-5 | TRBV12-3/TRBV12-4 | TGTGCCAGCCTGATAAGTTTAGGGGCAGAGACCCAGTACTTC | CASLISLGAETQYF
few | TRBD1 | TRBJ1-1 | TRBV29-1 | TGCAGCGGACAGGGGGCGAGTGAAGCTTTCTTT | CSGQGASEAFF
many | NA | TRBJ2-5 | TRBV11-3 | TGTGCCAGCAGCTTACTCCGAGGGGGAACCCTGGGGACCCAGTACTTC | CASSLLRGGTLGTQYF
many | NA | TRBJ2-7 | TRBV7-9 | TGTGCCAGCAGCTTAGGTGGCCAGGGTGCGACTGGAAACTACGAGCAGTACTTC | CASSLGGQGATGNYEQYF
many | TRBD1 | TRBJ2-1 | TRBV11-2 | TGTGCCAGCAGCCCCGACAGGGAAAATTACAATGAGCAGTTCTTC | CASSPDRENYNEQFF
NA | NA | TRBJ2-3 | TRBV19 | TGTGCCACCTTAGCGGACACTAGCACAGATACGCAGTATTTT | CATLADTSTDTQYF
NA | TRBD1 | TRBJ2-7 | TRBV7-9 | TGTGCCAGCACGACCGGGACAGGGGATTCCTACGAGCAGTACTTC | CASTTGTGDSYEQYF